Listed here are 13 T cell receptor beta chains from one sample, sequenced in a study of T cell repertoires in cytomegalovirus infection. From the reads, TCRdb called clonotypes with MiXCR, one entry per CDR3 protein. The sample holds roughly 100,000 distinct CDR3 sequences; about 17% are singletons and the top ten take around 8.5%. The sample was PBMCs. These receptors came from a human donor in good health (CMV status not recorded). Some clones in this sample may be carry-over from other donors' samples.

This clonotype was observed a few times. CDR3 loop: CASSQEERWYRDPYPFYSNQPQHF. CDR3 coding DNA: TGTGCCAGCAGCCAAGAAGAGAGGTGGTACCGGGACCCTTATCCTTTTTATAGCAATCAGCCCCAGCATTTT. The V gene is TRBV14, the J gene TRBJ1-5; D might be TRBD1 (5 bases). Per germline, CDR1 SGHDN and CDR2 FVKESK. This CDR3 is built from 24 residues. Trimming removed 0 bases at V and 0 bases at J, with 33 bases between.

In its sample, this clonotype was seen many times. The rearrangement joins TRBV6-1 to TRBJ2-6; D unresolved. CDR3 length: 15 residues. CDR1 and CDR2 (germline): MNHNS, SASEGT. With 4 bases removed from V and 0 bases from J, the gap between germline ends came to 7 bases. The CDR3 sequence: CASSASYSGANVLTF. The CDR3 bases are TGTGCCAGCAGTGCATCCTACTCTGGGGCCAACGTCCTGACTTTC.

This clonotype was seen a few times. The rearrangement uses TRBV4-2 and TRBJ2-7; no clear D. Germline CDR1 LGHNA, CDR2 YNFKEQ. V dropped 0 bases and J dropped 7 bases, with 10 bases sitting between them. This CDR3 spans 13 amino acids. As DNA, the CDR3 is TGTGCCAGCAGCCAAGATGTCGGTTGGGAGCAGTACTTC. The encoded protein is CASSQDVGWEQYF.

By sample fraction, this clonotype is medium-sized. The chain links TRBV25-1 to TRBJ1-3; D gene unclear. The CDR3 loop spans 15 amino acids. V lost 5 bases and J lost 0, with 11 bases in between. Looked up from germline, CDR1 is MGHDK and CDR2 is SYGVNS. DNA of the CDR3: TGTGCCAGCAGTCTACGGTCAAGCTCTGGAAACACCATATATTTT. Its translation: CASSLRSSSGNTIYF.

This clonotype came up many times. CDR3 region: CASSFTVAGGTLGSYEQYF. In DNA form, the CDR3 reads TGTGCCAGCAGCTTTACGGTCGCGGGGGGGACCCTTGGCTCCTACGAGCAGTACTTC. The rearrangement joins TRBV7-2 to TRBJ2-7; TRBD2 aligns across 9 bases. The CDR3 loop spans 19 amino acids. Germline trimming cut 3 bases from V and 0 bases from J; bases unmatched to any gene: 15. Germline loops: CDR1 SGHTA, CDR2 FQGNSA.

The chain is built from TRBV6-6 and TRBJ2-5; 9 bases are a match to TRBD2. V shed 2 bases, J shed 5 bases, and the junction held 9 bases outside the gene matches. The CDR3 sequence is 16 residues long. CDR1 and CDR2 (germline): MNHNY, SVGAGI (reference sequence). The CDR3: CASSYGGGGAGETQYF. CDR3 in DNA: TGTGCCAGCAGTTACGGGGGCGGGGGGGCCGGGGAGACCCAGTACTTC.

This clonotype was detected only a few times. J is TRBJ2-3 and V is TRBV4-3; TRBD2 matches 12 bases. CDR1 and CDR2 (germline): LGHNA, YSLEER. This CDR3 has 16 amino acids. V shed 2 bases, J shed 4 bases, and the junction held 4 bases outside the gene matches. The CDR3 is CASSQLAGGLADTQYF. For the CDR3, the DNA is TGCGCCAGCAGCCAACTAGCGGGGGGGCTGGCAGATACGCAGTATTTT.

The V call is TRBV3-1, the J call TRBJ1-1; 7 bases are a match to TRBD1. Trimming cost V 6 bases and J 4 bases; bases outside gene matches: 5. This CDR3 contains 13 residues. Germline V gene data show CDR1 as LGHDT and CDR2 as YNNKEL (reference sequence). The CDR3 loop reads CASRRQGGTEAFF. CDR3 DNA sequence: TGTGCCAGCAGACGACAGGGTGGCACTGAAGCTTTCTTT.

This clonotype has a count of ten or more. The chain links TRBV6-2 or TRBV6-3 to TRBJ1-3; D not certain. The germline CDR1 and CDR2 sequences are MNHEY and SVGEGT. The CDR3 is 14 residues long. Trimming stripped 5 bases from V and 1 base from J, with 9 bases between. In nucleotides, the CDR3 is TGTGCCAGCAGTAAAGGACCTTCTGGAAACACCATATATTTT. The encoded protein is CASSKGPSGNTIYF.

The V and J genes are TRBV5-5 and TRBJ1-2, with 7 bases that match TRBD1. Germline V gene sequence: CDR1 SGHKS, CDR2 YYEKEE (reference sequence). The trim removed 4 bases at V and 4 bases at J, leaving 10 bases unmatched. The CDR3 has 15 amino acids. The CDR3 DNA is TGTGCCAGCAGCACCTCCGGGACAGTATTCTATGGCTACACCTTC. This codes for CASSTSGTVFYGYTF.

This clonotype was seen only a few times. This chain links TRBV6-2 or TRBV6-3 with TRBJ2-1, with D perhaps matching TRBD2 (6 bases). Germline-derived CDR1 and CDR2 are MNHEY and SVGEGT. Trimming removed 6 bases from V and 10 bases from J, with 22 bases in between. CDR3 length equals 15 residues. DNA for the CDR3: TGTGCCAGCAGCTGGGCCGGCGGGGCGACGGCAGAGCAGTTCTTC. Its translation: CASSWAGGATAEQFF.

This clonotype was counted only a few times. The chain combines TRBV6-2 or TRBV6-3 with TRBJ2-7, with TRBD1 as a possible D gene (5 bases). From germline, CDR1 is MNHEY and CDR2 SVGEGT. The CDR3 has 12 amino acids. The CDR3 region has the DNA TGTAGAACAGGCTCCAATTCCTACGAGCAGTACTTC. This gives the protein CRTGSNSYEQYF.

This clonotype was counted only a few times. The rearrangement links TRBV6-5 to TRBJ1-2; no definite D call. Germline V gene data show CDR1 as MNHEY and CDR2 as SVGAGI. The CDR3 totals 12 residues. Between the trimmed V and J ends, which lost 4 bases and 8 bases, there was a span of 11 bases. The CDR3: CASSSRIGGYTF. In DNA form, the CDR3 reads TGTGCCAGCAGTTCCCGGATCGGGGGCTACACCTTC.